The T cell receptor (beta chain) described here comes from a study of human T cells and chemical hapten exposure. Germline assignment: CDR1 LGHDT and CDR2 YNNKEL (reference sequence). The CDR3 has 13 residues. The V end lost 0 bases, the J end lost 8 bases, and 10 bases lay between the germline ends. This clonotype has ten or more counts. TCRdb ran MiXCR on the RACE reads and lists one entry per CDR3 protein. The sample lists over 300,000 distinct CDR3 sequences; approximately 5.1% were seen once. Stated time point: pre-sensitization, week 0. Specified treatment: therapeutic diphenylcyclopropenone sensitization with weekly scalp DPC.

The TCR was taken from a woman aged 45 to 65 with alopecia areata. Some clones in this sample may be carry-over from other donors' samples. The specimen comprised whole blood, sampled in connection with sensitization to the hapten diphenylcyclopropenone (DPC). The rearrangement uses TRBV3-1 and TRBJ1-2; the D is unclear. CDR3 residues: CASSQDGERGYTF. CDR3 bases: TGTGCCAGCAGCCAAGACGGGGAGCGGGGCTACACCTTC. Looking up the rest from reference TRBV3-1 and TRBJ1-2 gives the full variable domain: DTAVSQTPKYLVTQMGNDKSIKCEQNLGHDTMYWYKQDSKKFLKIMFSYNNKELIINETVPNRFSPKSPDKAHLNLHINSLELGDSAVYFCASSQDGERGYTFGSGTRLTVV.